This T cell receptor beta chain was retrieved from a study of CD8+CD57+ T cells in acquired aplastic anemia. The overall study: The sorted CD4+ and CD8+ cells yielded an average around 3 ug of DNA. Study results and limitations: The study identified twenty-nine CD8+ CDR3 sequences shared by patients and controls. No significant patient-versus-control difference appeared in CD8+ Simpson's diversity.

This clonotype was found many times. What it binds is unknown. Germline V gene sequence: CDR1 LGHNA, CDR2 YNFKEQ. The V and J ends lost 4 bases and 6 bases, in that order; junction bases with no gene match: 12. This CDR3 region has 16 residues. Patients selected for sequencing had displayed CD8+CD57+ cell expansion by flow cytometry. Diagnosis of severe acquired aplastic anemia applied to all patients. Genomic DNA acted as the template from which TCR beta VDJ combination and CDR3 sequence profiling were carried out. TCRdb processed the reads anew with MiXCR; each CDR3 protein has one entry. The table shows roughly 290,000 distinct CDR3 sequences, with 45% to 65% occurring only once.

This chain joins TRBV4-2 and TRBJ1-2, with 9 bases fitting TRBD1. The origin of this receptor is a human donor with aplastic anemia. What was sequenced was sorted CD4+, CD8+, or CD8+CD57+ T cells (not recorded which) from PBMCs. In nucleotides, the CDR3 is TGTGCCAGCAGCCCGACACGGTCGCGGACAGGGGATGGCTACACCTTC. This sequence encodes CASSPTRSRTGDGYTF.